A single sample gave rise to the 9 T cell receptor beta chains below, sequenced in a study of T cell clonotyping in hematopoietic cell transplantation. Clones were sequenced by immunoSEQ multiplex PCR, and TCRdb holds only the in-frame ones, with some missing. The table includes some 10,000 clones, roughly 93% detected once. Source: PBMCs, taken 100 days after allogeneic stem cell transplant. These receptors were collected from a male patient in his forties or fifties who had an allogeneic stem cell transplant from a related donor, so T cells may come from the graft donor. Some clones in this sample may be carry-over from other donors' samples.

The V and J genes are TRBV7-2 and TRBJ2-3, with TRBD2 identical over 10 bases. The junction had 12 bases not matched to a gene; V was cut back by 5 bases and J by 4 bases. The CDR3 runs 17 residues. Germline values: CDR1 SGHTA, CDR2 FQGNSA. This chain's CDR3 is CASSLYSSGSAADTQYF. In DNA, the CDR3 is TGTGCCAGCAGCCTTTATTCTAGCGGGAGCGCGGCAGATACGCAGTATTTT.

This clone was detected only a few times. CDR3 region: CSVEEGGPNYEQYF. The CDR3 DNA reads TGCAGCGTTGAAGAGGGGGGACCCAACTACGAGCAGTACTTC. The chain employs TRBV29-1 and TRBJ2-7, with D possibly being TRBD2 (6 bases). Per the germline V gene, CDR1 is SQVTM and CDR2 is ANQGSEA. CDR3 length: 14 residues. The V end was cut by 0 bases, the J end by 3 bases, with 12 bases between.

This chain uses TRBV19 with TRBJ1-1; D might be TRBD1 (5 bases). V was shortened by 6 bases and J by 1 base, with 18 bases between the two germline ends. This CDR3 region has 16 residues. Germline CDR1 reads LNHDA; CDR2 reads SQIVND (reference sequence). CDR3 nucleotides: TGTGCCAGTAGAAGGGGCGGGGGTTTCGAGAACACTGAAGCTTTCTTT. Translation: CASRRGGGFENTEAFF.

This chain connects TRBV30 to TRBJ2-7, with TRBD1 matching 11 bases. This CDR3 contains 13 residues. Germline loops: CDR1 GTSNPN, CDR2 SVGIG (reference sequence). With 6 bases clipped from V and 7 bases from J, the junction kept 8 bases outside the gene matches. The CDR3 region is CACTGQGAREQYF. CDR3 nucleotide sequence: TGTGCCTGCACAGGACAGGGGGCGAGAGAGCAGTACTTC.

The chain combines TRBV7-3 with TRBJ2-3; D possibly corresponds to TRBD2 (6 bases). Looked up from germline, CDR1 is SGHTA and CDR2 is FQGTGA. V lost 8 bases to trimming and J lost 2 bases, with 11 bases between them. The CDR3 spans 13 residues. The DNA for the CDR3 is TGTGCCAGCCGGCTAGCGAACACAGATACGCAGTATTTT. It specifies CASRLANTDTQYF.

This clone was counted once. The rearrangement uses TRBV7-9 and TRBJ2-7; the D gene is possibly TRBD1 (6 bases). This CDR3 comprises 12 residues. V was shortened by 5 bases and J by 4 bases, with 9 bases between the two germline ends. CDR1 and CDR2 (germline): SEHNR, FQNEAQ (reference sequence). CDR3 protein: CASSRGQYEQYF. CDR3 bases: TGTGCCAGCAGCCGTGGACAGTACGAGCAGTACTTC.

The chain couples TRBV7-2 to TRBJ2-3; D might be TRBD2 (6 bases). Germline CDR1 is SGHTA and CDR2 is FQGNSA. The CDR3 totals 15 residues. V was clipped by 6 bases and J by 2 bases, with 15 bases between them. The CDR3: CASREGWADTDTQYF. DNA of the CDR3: TGTGCCAGCAGGGAGGGGTGGGCAGACACAGATACGCAGTATTTT.

CDR3 region: CASSYSGVYGTEAFF. DNA for the CDR3: TGTGCCAGCAGTTACTCGGGGGTTTATGGCACTGAAGCTTTCTTT. J is TRBJ1-1 and V is TRBV6-5, with D possibly matching TRBD1 (5 bases). The CDR3 is 15 residues long. V lost 0 bases and J 4 bases, leaving 12 bases between the germline ends. CDR1 is MNHEY and CDR2 is SVGAGI in the germline V gene.

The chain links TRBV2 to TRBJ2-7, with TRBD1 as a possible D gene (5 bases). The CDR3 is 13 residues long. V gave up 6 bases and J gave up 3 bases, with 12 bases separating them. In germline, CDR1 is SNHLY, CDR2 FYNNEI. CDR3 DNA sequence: TGTGCCAGCAGCCGGACACAAAACTACGAGCAGTACTTC. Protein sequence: CASSRTQNYEQYF.